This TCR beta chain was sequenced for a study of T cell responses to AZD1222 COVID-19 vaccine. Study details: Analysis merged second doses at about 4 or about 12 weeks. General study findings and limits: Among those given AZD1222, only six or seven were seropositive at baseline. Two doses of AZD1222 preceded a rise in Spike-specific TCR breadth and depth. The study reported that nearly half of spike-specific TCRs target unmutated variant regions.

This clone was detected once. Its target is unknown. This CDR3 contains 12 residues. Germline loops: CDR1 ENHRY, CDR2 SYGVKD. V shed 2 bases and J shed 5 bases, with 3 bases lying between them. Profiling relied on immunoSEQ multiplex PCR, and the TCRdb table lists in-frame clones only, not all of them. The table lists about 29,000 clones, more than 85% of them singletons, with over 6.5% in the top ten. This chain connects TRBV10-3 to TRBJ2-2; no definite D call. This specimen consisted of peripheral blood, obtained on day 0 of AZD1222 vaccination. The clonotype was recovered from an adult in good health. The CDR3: CAISETTGELFF. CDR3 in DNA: TGTGCCATCAGTGAGACTACCGGGGAGCTGTTTTTT.